This T cell receptor (beta chain) emerged from a study of Ad26.COV2.S vaccination and SARS-CoV-2 variants. The sample's treatment: roughly 19 received Ad26.COV2.S at low or high dose, single or two shots; several received placebo; per-sample allocation not given. Samples analyzed were those drawn on day 63 after the first vaccine or placebo injection. V lost 0 bases to trimming and J lost 6 bases; unmatched junction nucleotides: 7. The CDR3 runs 15 residues. Germline loops: CDR1 MNHEY, CDR2 SVGAGI. Repertoires were generated with immunoSEQ multiplex PCR, while TCRdb's copy carries only in-frame clones and drops some. The table lists 350,000 to 500,000 clones, roughly 88% of them singletons.

Sequences were derived from peripheral blood, sampled in a trial of Ad26.COV2.S vaccine versus placebo. The receptor comes from a person aged 18-60 years who received the Ad26.COV2.S COVID-19 vaccine or a placebo. The genes are TRBV6-5 and TRBJ1-2; 7 bases line up with TRBD1. In DNA, the CDR3 is TGTGCCAGCAGTTACTCCGACAGGGTGGTAAATGGCTACACCTTC. As protein: CASSYSDRVVNGYTF.